This T cell receptor beta chain was observed in a study of shared clonotypes between healthy human individuals. In the study overall: The study enrolled a couple of women and a few men aged 18 to 49. CD4 naive and memory got three plates each, CD8 naive two, CD8 memory one.

Germline values: CDR1 SGHVS, CDR2 FQNEAQ. V lost 9 bases and J lost 4, with 17 bases in between. The length of the CDR3 is 14 residues. For this clone: Its antigen is undetermined.

Produced via immunoSEQ multiplex PCR; TCRdb's table is partial and in-frame only. The data show 800,000 or so clones, about 96% seen once. General study findings and limits: Clonotypes shared by all four sorted-subset donors had higher generation probabilities than non-shared clonotypes. Across subsets, estimated richness was generally greater for naive than for memory populations.

CD8 cells regarded as naive lacked CD45RO, were positively chosen for CCR7, and omitted terminally differentiated effector memory CD45RA+ cells. Source material: naive CD8+ T cells sorted from blood. The TCR comes from a young man in good health. This chain connects TRBV7-8 to TRBJ2-3; maybe TRBD2 (5 bases). The CDR3 loop is CASAEAVGADTQYF. DNA of the CDR3: TGTGCCAGTGCCGAGGCTGTGGGAGCAGATACGCAGTATTTT.